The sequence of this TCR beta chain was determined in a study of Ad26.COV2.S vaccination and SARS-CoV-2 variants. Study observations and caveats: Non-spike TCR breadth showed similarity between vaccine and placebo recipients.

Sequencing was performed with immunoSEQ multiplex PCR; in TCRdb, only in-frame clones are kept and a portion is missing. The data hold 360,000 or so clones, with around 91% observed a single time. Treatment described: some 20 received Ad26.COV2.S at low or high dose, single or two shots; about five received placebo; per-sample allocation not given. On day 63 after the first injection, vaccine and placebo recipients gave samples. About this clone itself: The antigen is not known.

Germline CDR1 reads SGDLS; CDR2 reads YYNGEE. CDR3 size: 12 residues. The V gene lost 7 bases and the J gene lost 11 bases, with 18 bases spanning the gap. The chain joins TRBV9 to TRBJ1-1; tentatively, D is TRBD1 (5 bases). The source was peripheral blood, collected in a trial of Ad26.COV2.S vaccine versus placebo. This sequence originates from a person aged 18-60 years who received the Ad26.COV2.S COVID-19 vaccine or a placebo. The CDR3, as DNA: TGTGCCAGCGGTGCCCTTGGGGGGGAGGCTTTCTTT. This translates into CASGALGGEAFF.